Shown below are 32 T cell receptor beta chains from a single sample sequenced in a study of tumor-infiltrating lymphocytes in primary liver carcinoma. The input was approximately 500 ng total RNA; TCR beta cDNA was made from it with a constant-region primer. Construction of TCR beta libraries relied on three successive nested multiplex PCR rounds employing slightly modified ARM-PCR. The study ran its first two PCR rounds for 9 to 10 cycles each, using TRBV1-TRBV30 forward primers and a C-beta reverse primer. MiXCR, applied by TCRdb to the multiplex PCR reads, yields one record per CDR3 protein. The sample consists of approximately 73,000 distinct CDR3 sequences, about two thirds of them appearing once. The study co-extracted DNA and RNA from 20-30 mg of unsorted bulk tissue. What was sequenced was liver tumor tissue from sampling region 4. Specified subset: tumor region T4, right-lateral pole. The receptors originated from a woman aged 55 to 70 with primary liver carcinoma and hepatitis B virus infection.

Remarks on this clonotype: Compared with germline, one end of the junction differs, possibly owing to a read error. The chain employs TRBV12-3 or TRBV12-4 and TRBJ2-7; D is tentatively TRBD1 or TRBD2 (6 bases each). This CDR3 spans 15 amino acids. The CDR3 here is CASTLGGGGADEQYF. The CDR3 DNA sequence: TGTGCCAGCACTTTAGGAGGAGGGGGTGCCGACGAGCAGTACTTC.

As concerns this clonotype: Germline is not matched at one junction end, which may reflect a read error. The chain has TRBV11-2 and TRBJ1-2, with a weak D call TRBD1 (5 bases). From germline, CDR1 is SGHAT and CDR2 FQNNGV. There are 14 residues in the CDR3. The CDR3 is CASNLKRGFYGYTF. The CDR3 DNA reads TGTGCCAGCAACTTAAAGAGGGGATTCTATGGCTACACTTTC.

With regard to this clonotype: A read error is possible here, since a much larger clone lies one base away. CDR3 protein: CASSLDMGRNYNEQFF. CDR3 in DNA: TGTGCCAGCAGCTTAGACATGGGGCGAAACTACAATGAGCAGTTCTTC. The chain links TRBV5-4 to TRBJ2-1; D may be TRBD1 (5 bases). The CDR3 length is 16 residues. Germline V CDR1 and CDR2: SGHNT, YYREEE (reference sequence). V was trimmed by 2 bases and J by 3 bases, leaving 15 bases between them.

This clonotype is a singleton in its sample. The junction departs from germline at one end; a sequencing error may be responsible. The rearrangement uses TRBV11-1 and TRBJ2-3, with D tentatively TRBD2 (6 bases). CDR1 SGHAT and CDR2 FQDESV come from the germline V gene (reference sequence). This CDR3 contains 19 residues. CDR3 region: CVSSLRVPTSRRATDMQYF. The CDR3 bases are TGTGTCAGCAGCTTAAGGGTCCCTACTAGCAGGAGAGCGACAGATATGCAGTATTTT.

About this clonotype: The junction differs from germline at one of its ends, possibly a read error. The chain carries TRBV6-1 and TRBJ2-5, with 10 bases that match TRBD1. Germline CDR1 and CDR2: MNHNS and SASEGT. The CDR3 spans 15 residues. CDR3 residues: CAGSEVTGGVETPYF. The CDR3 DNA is TGTGCCGGCAGTGAAGTGACAGGGGGCGTAGAGACCCCGTACTTC.

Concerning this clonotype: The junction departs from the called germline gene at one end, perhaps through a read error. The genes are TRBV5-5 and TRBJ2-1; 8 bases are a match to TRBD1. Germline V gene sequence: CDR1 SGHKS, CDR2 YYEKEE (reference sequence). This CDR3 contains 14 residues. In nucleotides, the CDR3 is TGTGCCAACAGCCTCGACAGGGGCAACAATGAGCAGCTCTTC. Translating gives CANSLDRGNNEQLF.

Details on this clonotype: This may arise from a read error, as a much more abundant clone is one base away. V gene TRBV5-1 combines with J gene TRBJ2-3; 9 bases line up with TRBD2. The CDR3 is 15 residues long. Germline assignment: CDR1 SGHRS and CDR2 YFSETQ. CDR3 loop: CTSSGGRADLDTQYF. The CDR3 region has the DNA TGCACCAGCAGTGGCGGGAGGGCTGACCTAGATACGCAGTATTTT.

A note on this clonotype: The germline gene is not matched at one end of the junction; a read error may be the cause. Written as DNA, the CDR3 is TGTGTCAGCGGTTTGGAGCGGGAGGGCCGCCGATCCTACAATGAGCAGTTCTTC. This codes for CVSGLEREGRRSYNEQFF. The gene calls are TRBV12-3 or TRBV12-4 and TRBJ2-1, with TRBD2 identical over 10 bases. This CDR3 is 18 amino acids long.

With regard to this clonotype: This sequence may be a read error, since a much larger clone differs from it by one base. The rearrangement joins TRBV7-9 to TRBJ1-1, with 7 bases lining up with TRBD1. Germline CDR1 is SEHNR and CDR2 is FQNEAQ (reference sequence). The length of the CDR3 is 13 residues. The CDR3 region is CASSATGVTEVFF. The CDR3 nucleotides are TGTGCCAGCAGCGCAACAGGGGTAACTGAAGTTTTCTTT.

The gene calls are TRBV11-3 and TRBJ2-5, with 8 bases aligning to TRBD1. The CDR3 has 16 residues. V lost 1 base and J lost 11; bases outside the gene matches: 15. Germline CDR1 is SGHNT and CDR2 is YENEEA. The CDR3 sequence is CASSLGTQGAPGAQYF. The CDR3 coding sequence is TGTGCCAGCAGCTTAGGAACCCAGGGGGCCCCTGGGGCTCAGTACTTC.

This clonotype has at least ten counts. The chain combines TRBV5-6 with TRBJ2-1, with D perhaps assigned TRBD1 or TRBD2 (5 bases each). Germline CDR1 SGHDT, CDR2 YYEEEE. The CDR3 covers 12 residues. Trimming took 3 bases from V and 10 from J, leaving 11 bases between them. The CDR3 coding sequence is TGTGCCAGCAGCTATGGGACCTTGGAGCAGTTCTTC. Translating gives CASSYGTLEQFF.

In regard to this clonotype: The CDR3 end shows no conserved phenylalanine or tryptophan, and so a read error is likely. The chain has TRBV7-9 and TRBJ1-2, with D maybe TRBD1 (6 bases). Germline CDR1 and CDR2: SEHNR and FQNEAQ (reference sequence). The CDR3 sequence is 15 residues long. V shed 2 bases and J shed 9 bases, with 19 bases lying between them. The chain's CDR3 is CASSLSAAGEDSYTL. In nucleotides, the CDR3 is TGTGCCAGCAGCTTATCCGCGGCAGGGGAGGATAGCTACACCCTC.

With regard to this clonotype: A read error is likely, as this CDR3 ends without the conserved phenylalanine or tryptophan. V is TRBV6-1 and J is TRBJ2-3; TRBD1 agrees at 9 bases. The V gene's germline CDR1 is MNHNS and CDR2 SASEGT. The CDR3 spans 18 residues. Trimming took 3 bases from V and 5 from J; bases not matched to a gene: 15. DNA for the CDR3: TGTGCCAGCAGTGACCCTCATGCGACAGGGGGGGCTCAAGATACGCAGTATTCT. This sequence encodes CASSDPHATGGAQDTQYS.

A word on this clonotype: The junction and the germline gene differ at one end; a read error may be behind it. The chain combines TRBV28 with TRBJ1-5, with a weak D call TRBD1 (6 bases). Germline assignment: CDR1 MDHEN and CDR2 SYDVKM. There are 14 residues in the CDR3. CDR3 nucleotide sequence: TGTGCTAGCAACCTCGGGGGGCGAGGTCAGCCCCAGCATTTT. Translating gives CASNLGGRGQPQHF.

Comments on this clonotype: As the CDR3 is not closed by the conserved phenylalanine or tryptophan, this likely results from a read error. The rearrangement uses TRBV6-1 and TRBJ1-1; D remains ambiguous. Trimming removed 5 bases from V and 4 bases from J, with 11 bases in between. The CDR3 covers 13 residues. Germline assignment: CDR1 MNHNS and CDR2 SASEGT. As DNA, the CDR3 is TGTGCCAGCAGTAACGGACCGGGCACTGAAGCTTTCTAT. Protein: CASSNGPGTEAFY.

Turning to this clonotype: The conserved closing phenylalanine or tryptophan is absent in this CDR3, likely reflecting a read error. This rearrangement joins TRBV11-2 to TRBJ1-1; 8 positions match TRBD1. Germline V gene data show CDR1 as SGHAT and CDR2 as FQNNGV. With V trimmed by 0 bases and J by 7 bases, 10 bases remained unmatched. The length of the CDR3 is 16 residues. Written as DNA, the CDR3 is TGTGCCAGCAGCTTAGATCGGACAGGGATTGACATTGAAGCTTTCTCT. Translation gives CASSLDRTGIDIEAFS.

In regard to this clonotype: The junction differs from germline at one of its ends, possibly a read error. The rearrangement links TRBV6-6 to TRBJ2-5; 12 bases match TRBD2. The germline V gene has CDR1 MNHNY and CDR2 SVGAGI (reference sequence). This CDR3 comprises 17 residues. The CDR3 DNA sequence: TGTGCCAGCAGCTACTCTGCTAGCGGGAGGGCCGCGGAGACCCAGTACTTC. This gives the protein CASSYSASGRAAETQYF.

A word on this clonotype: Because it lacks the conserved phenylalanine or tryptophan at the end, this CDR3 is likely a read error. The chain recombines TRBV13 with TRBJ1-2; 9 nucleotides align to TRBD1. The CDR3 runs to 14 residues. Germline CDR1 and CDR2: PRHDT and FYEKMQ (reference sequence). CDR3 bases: TGTGTCAGCAGCTACGACAGGGGGAGTTATGGCTACACCATC. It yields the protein CVSSYDRGSYGYTI.

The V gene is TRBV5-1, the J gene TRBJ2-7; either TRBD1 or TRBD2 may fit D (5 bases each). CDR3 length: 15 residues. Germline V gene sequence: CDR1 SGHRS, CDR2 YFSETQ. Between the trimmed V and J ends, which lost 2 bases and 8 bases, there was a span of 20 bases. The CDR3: CASSFLGASGNKQYF. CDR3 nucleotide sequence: TGCGCCAGCAGCTTCCTCGGGGCATCGGGTAACAAGCAGTACTTC.

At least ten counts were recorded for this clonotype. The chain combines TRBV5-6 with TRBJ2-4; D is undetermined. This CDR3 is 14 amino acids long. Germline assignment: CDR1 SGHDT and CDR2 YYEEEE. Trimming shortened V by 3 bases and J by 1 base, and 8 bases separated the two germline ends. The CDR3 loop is CASSSLHAKNIQYF. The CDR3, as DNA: TGTGCCAGCAGCTCGCTGCACGCCAAAAACATTCAGTACTTC.

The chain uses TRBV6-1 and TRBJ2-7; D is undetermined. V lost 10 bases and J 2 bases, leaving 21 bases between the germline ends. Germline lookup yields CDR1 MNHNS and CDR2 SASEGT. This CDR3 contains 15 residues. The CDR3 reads CANSVLGKGPYEQYF. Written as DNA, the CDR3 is TGTGCCAACAGCGTTCTAGGGAAGGGCCCCTACGAGCAGTACTTC.

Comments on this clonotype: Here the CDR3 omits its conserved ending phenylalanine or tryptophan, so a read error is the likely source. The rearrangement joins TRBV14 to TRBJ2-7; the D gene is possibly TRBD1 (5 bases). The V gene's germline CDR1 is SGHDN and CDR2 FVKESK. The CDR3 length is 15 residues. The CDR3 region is CAGSQDRVGRREQYL. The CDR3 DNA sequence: TGTGCCGGCAGCCAAGATAGGGTGGGGCGACGCGAGCAGTACCTC.

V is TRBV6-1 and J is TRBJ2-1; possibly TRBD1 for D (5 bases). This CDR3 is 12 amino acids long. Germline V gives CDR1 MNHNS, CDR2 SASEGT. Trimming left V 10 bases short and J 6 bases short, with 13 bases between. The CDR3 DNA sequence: TGTGCCAACAGGCCTACCAGCAATGAGCAGTTCTTC. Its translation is CANRPTSNEQFF.

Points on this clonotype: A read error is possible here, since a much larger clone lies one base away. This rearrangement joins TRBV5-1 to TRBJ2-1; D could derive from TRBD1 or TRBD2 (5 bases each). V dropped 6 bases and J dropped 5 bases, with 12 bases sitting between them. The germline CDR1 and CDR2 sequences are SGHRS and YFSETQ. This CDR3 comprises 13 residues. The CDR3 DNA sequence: TGCGCCAGCAAGTCCGGGACCCACAATGAGCAGTTCTTC. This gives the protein CASKSGTHNEQFF.

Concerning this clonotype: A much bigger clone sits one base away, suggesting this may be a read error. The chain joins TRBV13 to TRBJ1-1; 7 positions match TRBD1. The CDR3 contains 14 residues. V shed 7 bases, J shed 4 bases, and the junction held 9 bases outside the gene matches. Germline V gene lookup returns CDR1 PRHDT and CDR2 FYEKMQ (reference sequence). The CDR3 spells CASNPDRVGTEAFF. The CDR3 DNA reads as TGTGCCAGCAACCCCGACAGGGTGGGCACTGAAGCTTTCTTT.

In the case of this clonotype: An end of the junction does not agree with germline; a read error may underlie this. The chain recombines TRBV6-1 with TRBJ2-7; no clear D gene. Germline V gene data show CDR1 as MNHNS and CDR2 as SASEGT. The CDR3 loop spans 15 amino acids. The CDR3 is CASSDPCGSSYEHYF. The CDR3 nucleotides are TGTGCCAGTAGTGACCCATGTGGTAGCTCCTACGAACATTACTTC.

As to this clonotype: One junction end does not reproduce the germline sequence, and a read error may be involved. The CDR3 loop reads CASCDSYGANVLTF. The DNA of the CDR3 is TGTGCCAGCTGTGACAGCTATGGGGCCAACGTCCTGACTTTC. The rearrangement uses TRBV6-1 and TRBJ2-6, with a weak D call TRBD1 (5 bases). Looked up from germline, CDR1 is MNHNS and CDR2 is SASEGT. The CDR3 totals 14 residues.

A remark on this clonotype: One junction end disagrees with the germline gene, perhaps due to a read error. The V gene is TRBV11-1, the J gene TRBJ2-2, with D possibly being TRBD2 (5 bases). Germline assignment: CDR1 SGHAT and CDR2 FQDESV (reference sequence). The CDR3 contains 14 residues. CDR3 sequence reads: CASRPSLDIGELPF. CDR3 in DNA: TGTGCCAGCAGACCGAGTCTTGACATCGGGGAGCTGCCTTTT.

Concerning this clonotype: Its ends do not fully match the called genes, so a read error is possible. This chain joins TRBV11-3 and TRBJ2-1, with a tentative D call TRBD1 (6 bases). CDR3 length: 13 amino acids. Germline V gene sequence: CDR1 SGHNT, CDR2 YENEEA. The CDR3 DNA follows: TGTGCAAGCAGCTTCGGGACAATCAATGTGCAGTTCTTC. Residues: CASSFGTINVQFF.

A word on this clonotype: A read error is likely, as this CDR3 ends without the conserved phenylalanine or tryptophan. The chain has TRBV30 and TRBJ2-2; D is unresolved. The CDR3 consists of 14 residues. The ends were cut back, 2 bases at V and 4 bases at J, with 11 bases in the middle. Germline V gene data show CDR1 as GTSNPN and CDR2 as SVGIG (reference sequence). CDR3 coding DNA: TGTGCCTGGAGTCTATACAGTACCACCGGGGAGCTGTTTTCT. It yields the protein CAWSLYSTTGELFS.

In DNA, the CDR3 is TGCAGTGCTAGAGATCCTGGAACTCTAAGCGGCTACACCTTC. It translates to CSARDPGTLSGYTF. The chain carries TRBV20-1 and TRBJ1-2; the D is unclear. Trimming removed 0 bases from V and 8 bases from J, with 16 bases in between. This CDR3 is built from 14 residues. The germline V gene has CDR1 DFQATT and CDR2 SNEGSKA (reference sequence).

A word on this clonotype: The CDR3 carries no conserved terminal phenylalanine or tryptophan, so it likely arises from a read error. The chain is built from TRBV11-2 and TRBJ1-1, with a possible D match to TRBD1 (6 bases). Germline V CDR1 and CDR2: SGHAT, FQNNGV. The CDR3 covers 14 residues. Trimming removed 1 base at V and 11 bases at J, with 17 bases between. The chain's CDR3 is CASSLAPGATEAFS. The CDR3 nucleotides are TGTGCCAGCAGCTTAGCACCGGGGGCCACCGAGGCTTTCTCT.